These 2 T cell receptor beta chains share one sample of origin, sequenced in a study of blood T cell repertoires in COVID-19. The method was immunoSEQ multiplex PCR; TCRdb's version includes in-frame clones alone and lacks a portion of them. Of a few hundred thousand clones in the sample, roughly 84% were seen once. Sequencing was performed on peripheral blood. These TCRs come from a man aged 50 to 60 with COVID-19, enrolled during active disease.

This clone occurred once. V and J are TRBV18 and TRBJ2-2; weak D call: TRBD1 (5 bases). The germline gives CDR1 KGHSH, CDR2 LQKENI. There are 15 residues in the CDR3. Trimming left V 3 bases short and J 2 bases short, with 10 bases between. The CDR3 DNA reads TGTGCCAGCTCACCGGTGGGGCCTAACACCGGGGAGCTGTTTTTT. It is translated as CASSPVGPNTGELFF.

The gene calls are TRBV9 and TRBJ2-3; the D is unclear. Between the trimmed V and J ends, which lost 4 bases and 1 base, there was a span of 34 bases. The CDR3 totals 22 residues. The germline gives CDR1 SGDLS, CDR2 YYNGEE. CDR3: CASSSQFSRVDLLGLGTDTQYF. The DNA of the CDR3 is TGTGCCAGCAGCTCCCAGTTTTCCCGGGTTGACCTCCTCGGGTTAGGCACAGATACGCAGTATTTT.